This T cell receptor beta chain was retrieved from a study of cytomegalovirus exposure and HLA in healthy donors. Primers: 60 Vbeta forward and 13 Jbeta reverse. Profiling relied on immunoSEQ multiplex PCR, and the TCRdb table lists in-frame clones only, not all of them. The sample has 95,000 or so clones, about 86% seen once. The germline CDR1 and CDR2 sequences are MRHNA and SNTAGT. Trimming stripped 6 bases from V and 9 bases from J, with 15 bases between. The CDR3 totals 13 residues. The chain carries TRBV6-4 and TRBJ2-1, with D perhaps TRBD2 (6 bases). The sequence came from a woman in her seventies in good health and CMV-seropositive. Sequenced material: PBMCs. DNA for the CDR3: TGTGCCAGCAGCTTAGCGGAGAAGGGTGAGCAGTTCTTC. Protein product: CASSLAEKGEQFF.